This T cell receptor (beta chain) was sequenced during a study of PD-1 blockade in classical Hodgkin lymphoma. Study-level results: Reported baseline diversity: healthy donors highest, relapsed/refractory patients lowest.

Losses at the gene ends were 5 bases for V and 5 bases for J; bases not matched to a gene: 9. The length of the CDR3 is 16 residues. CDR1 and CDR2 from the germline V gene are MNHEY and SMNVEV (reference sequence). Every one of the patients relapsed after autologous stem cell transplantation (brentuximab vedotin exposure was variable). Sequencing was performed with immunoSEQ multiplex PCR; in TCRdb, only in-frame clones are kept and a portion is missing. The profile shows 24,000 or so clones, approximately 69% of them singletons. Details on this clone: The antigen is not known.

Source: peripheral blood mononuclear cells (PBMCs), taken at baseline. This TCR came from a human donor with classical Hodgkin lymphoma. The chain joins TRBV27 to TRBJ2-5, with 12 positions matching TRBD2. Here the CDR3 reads CASSPPGLAGSETQYF. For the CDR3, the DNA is TGTGCCAGCAGTCCGCCGGGACTAGCGGGTTCGGAGACCCAGTACTTC.